Given below is one TCR beta chain in context. Its antigen is unknown. No quality values exist for individual bases; no much larger clone is one base distant. The data belong to a study of OX40 agonist ivuxolimab in advanced cancers. With regard to the full study: Ivuxolimab, which targeted the costimulatory receptor OX40 (CD134), was an agonistic, fully human IgG2 monoclonal antibody. Intravenous ivuxolimab was administered to patients every 2 weeks at six dose levels: 0.01, 0.1, 0.3, 1.5, 3 and 10 mg/kg. Of the approximately 54 patients in dose escalation, 19 had hepatocellular carcinoma, some 15 had melanoma, 9 had renal cell carcinoma and 9 had head and neck cancer. The dose-escalation cohort was roughly 87% male with a mean age of about 54 years, ranging from roughly 23 to 85. Patients were allowed to have had prior anti-PD-1, anti-PD-L1 or anti-CTLA-4 therapy, and 40% of the dose-escalation patients had previously received checkpoint inhibitors. Three dose-escalation patients achieved partial responses, one with hepatocellular carcinoma and two with cutaneous melanoma. Peripheral TCRbeta sequencing was intended to test whether TCR sequence diversity was altered and clonal T-cell expansion was caused by ivuxolimab. The monotherapy dose-escalation portion (N of about 47 patients) of the phase I ivuxolimab trial is reported in the paper.

V and J lose 0 bases and 8 bases, and a span of 16 bases separates them. Measured from the cysteine to the phenylalanine, the CDR3 is 15 residues long. Only CDR3 DNA is held: 45 bases, read in frame from base 1. CDR1 and CDR2 are read off the germline V gene (reference sequence) as LNHDA and SQIVND. To sequence the TCRbeta CDR3 region, genomic DNA was isolated from the sorted cells. TCRbeta CDR3 regions were sequenced using the immunoSEQ Assay. Sourced from immuneACCESS, this table was stored by TCRdb with only in-frame sequences that have V and J called. A share of the clones is absent; for the studies checked, an unresolved V gene accounts for under half, and the remainder has no known explanation. Across this sample there are 90,000 to 100,000 clones, with 75% to 90% seen only once. Of the sample, around 0.82% falls within the top ten clones. The trial excluded patients who had a history of autoimmune disease or who were on systemic immunosuppression. Peripheral blood for TCR sequencing was collected from all dose cohorts at baseline, on cycle 4 day 1, and on cycle 7 day 1. Samples were obtained from an open-label, multicenter, first-in-human phase I dose-escalation trial of ivuxolimab. Adults with locally advanced or metastatic melanoma, renal cell carcinoma, hepatocellular carcinoma or head and neck squamous cell carcinoma were enrolled in the trial. Before TCR sequencing, CD4+ and CD8+ T cells were separately sorted from peripheral blood.

The investigation overall reported the following: Low levels of normalized T-cell clonal expansion were also seen in some patients who did not respond. At doses from 0.1 to 3.0 mg/kg, clonal expansion was seen in both CD4+ and CD8+ blood T cells between baseline and week 6. In the 0.1-3.0 mg/kg groups, partial responders had among the lowest normalized peripheral clonal expansion, particularly in CD8+ T cells. Antigen specificity was not determined for the clonally expanded peripheral T cells. After ivuxolimab, CD8+ T cells had more expanded clones than CD4+ T cells on average.

Recombination joined TRBV19 with TRBJ1-1; no confident D gene assignment can be made. The starting material was CD4+ or CD8+ T cells sorted from blood, obtained in a trial of the OX40 agonist ivuxolimab. This clonotype was obtained from an adult with an advanced solid tumor such as melanoma, head and neck, liver or kidney cancer. The DNA sequence is as follows: TGTGCCAGTAGTATAGATGGCGTCAGGTTGATGGAAGCTTTCTTT. This codes for CASSIDGVRLMEAFF.